The rows below give T cell receptor beta chains drawn from one sample of a study of post-analysis software for immune sequencing data. From the PCR reads, TCRdb called clonotypes with MiXCR, one entry per CDR3 protein. This sample has approximately 630,000 distinct CDR3 sequences, with more than 50% found just once. Sequenced material: blood. These receptors were obtained from a girl aged 2 to 9 with multiple sclerosis. CDR3s include the opening cysteine and the closing phenylalanine or tryptophan. D genes are given only for firm matches. The size of a clone is reported for some rows only, either as once, few or many, or as a class for expanded clones.

V	J	size	D	DNA	CDR3
TRBV29-1	TRBJ2-5	NA	NA	TGCAGCGTTGAAGGAAGGCGGGGACTAGAGACCCAGTACTTC	CSVEGRRGLETQYF
TRBV5-1	TRBJ2-1	NA	NA	TGCGCCAGCAGCACCGCCGACAGAAGTGAGCAGTTCTTC	CASSTADRSEQFF
TRBV5-1	TRBJ2-7	once	NA	TGCGCCAGCAGCATGAAACCGGGAGTTAAATACGAGCAGTACTTC	CASSMKPGVKYEQYF
TRBV7-9	TRBJ1-1	few	NA	TGTGCCAGCAGCTTAGCGGTAGACTACACTGAAGCTTTCTTT	CASSLAVDYTEAFF
TRBV27	TRBJ1-3	once	NA	TGTGCCAGCAGACCTGGCATCGACTCTGGAAACACCATATATTTT	CASRPGIDSGNTIYF
TRBV7-2	TRBJ2-6	NA	NA	TGTGCCAGCAGCAAAAAGGCATGGAAGATTTCTGGGGCCAACGTCCTGACTTTC	CASSKKAWKISGANVLTF
TRBV10-2	TRBJ2-1	NA	NA	TGCGCCAGCAGTGAGTCGGGGTGGGGTGAGCAGTTCTTC	CASSESGWGEQFF
TRBV20-1	TRBJ2-7	few	TRBD1	TGCAGTGCTAGAGACCGGGACAGACCCTACGAGCAGTACTTC	CSARDRDRPYEQYF
TRBV4-1	TRBJ2-5	NA	TRBD2	TGCGCCAGCAGCAAGGTGGGAGGGTTAGAGACCCAGTACTTC	CASSKVGGLETQYF
TRBV12-3/TRBV12-4	TRBJ1-2	NA	NA	TGTGCCAGCAGTTTAGCGCTAGGCCGCGGGGGGAACTATGGCTACACCTTC	CASSLALGRGGNYGYTF
TRBV12-3/TRBV12-4	TRBJ2-3	NA	TRBD2	TGTGCCAGCAGTGGTACTAGCGGGGCGTTCACAGATACGCAGTATTTT	CASSGTSGAFTDTQYF
TRBV28	TRBJ2-5	few	NA	TGTGCCAGCAGTTTACGGGGCGGGGCAGAGACCCAGTACTTC	CASSLRGGAETQYF
TRBV29-1	TRBJ1-1	NA	NA	TGCAGCGTTGAAGATAGCGCAGAAGGGAACACTGAAGCTTTCTTT	CSVEDSAEGNTEAFF
TRBV19	TRBJ1-2	NA	NA	TGTGCCAGTAGTATCGCAGGCGCTGACGGCTACACCTTC	CASSIAGADGYTF
TRBV11-2	TRBJ1-5	NA	NA	TGTGCCAGCAGTTGGACAGAGGATCAGCCCCAGCATTTT	CASSWTEDQPQHF
TRBV3-1	TRBJ2-4	NA	TRBD2	TGTGCCAGCAGCCTCCTACCAGGACTAGCGGGAGAAGGTCGGCCCAAAAACATTCAGTACTTC	CASSLLPGLAGEGRPKNIQYF
TRBV6-2/TRBV6-3	TRBJ2-1	few	TRBD2	TGTGCCAGCAGTTATTTAGCGGGGGATACCCTCTCCTACAATGAGCAGTTCTTC	CASSYLAGDTLSYNEQFF
TRBV10-3	TRBJ1-2	NA	NA	TGTGCCATCGCATATGGGGACTCCCTCTATGGCTACACCTTC	CAIAYGDSLYGYTF
TRBV14	TRBJ2-5	few	TRBD2	TGTGCCAGCAGCCAAGTCCGGGGAGGGGAGACCCAGTACTTC	CASSQVRGGETQYF
TRBV29-1	TRBJ2-5	NA	NA	TGCAGCGCGGCTCCGCGTCTCCGGGCAGAGACCCAGTACTTC	CSAAPRLRAETQYF
TRBV19	TRBJ2-1	few	NA	TGTGCCAGTAGTCTCTTAGGGGGGACTGAGCAGTTCTTC	CASSLLGGTEQFF
TRBV29-1	TRBJ2-5	few	TRBD1	TGCAGCGTTGAAGATCCGGCAGGGGGCCGAGAGACCCAGTACTTC	CSVEDPAGGRETQYF
TRBV5-1	TRBJ2-1	once	NA	TGCGCCAGCAGCTCCGCCGAAGTGGTACCCTACAATGAGCAGTTCTTC	CASSSAEVVPYNEQFF
TRBV7-2	TRBJ1-2	few	NA	TGTGCCAGCGGAGCTACAGTCGGACTCTACACCTTC	CASGATVGLYTF
TRBV4-3	TRBJ1-1	few	NA	TGCGCCAGCAGCCAAGAAGTGAGGGGGAATGAAGCTTTCTTT	CASSQEVRGNEAFF
TRBV20-1	TRBJ2-3	few	NA	TGCAGTGCTAGGTTAGGGCCGGATACGCAGTATTTT	CSARLGPDTQYF
TRBV29-1	TRBJ2-5	few	TRBD1	TGCAGCGTTGTGGGTAGGGGGCACGAGACCCAGTACTTC	CSVVGRGHETQYF
TRBV12-3/TRBV12-4	TRBJ1-5	few	NA	TGTGCCAGCAGTTTAGGGGTCTATCAGCCCCAGCATTTT	CASSLGVYQPQHF
TRBV12-3/TRBV12-4	TRBJ2-3	NA	TRBD1	TGTGCCAGCAGTCCTGGGGGGACAGGGTCCGATACGCAGTATTTT	CASSPGGTGSDTQYF
TRBV12-3/TRBV12-4	TRBJ1-2	NA	TRBD1	TGTGCCAGCAGTCTGCCGGGGACAGGGGCCGTAGGCTACACCTTC	CASSLPGTGAVGYTF
TRBV10-3	TRBJ2-7	NA	TRBD1	TGTGCCATCAGTGGACAGGGGAGGCCCAGCTCCTACGAGCAGTACTTC	CAISGQGRPSSYEQYF
TRBV3-1	TRBJ2-3	NA	NA	TGTGCCAGCAGTCATTACCGTTCTCCCACTAGCACAGATACGCAGTATTTT	CASSHYRSPTSTDTQYF
TRBV12-3/TRBV12-4	TRBJ2-7	NA	NA	TGTGCCAGCAGTTTAGACACAGGGTCCTTTTACGAGCAGTACTTC	CASSLDTGSFYEQYF
TRBV5-1	TRBJ2-5	NA	NA	TGCGCCAGCAGCTCCGGGGTCAGATTAGAGACCCAGTACTTC	CASSSGVRLETQYF
TRBV12-3/TRBV12-4	TRBJ2-1	NA	NA	TGTGCCAGCAGTTTAGTGCTCGTCAATGAGCAGTTCTTC	CASSLVLVNEQFF
TRBV19	TRBJ2-4	NA	TRBD2	TGTGCCAGTAGTATAGGGCGGGAGCAAAGTCTAGCCAAAAACATTCAGTACTTC	CASSIGREQSLAKNIQYF
TRBV7-9	TRBJ2-7	NA	TRBD1	TGTGCCAGCAGCTCTGGGAAGACAGGGAACGAGCAGTACTTC	CASSSGKTGNEQYF
TRBV3-1	TRBJ1-1	NA	NA	TGTGCCAGCAGCCAAGATTTCAGGAGAGCTTTCTTT	CASSQDFRRAFF
TRBV7-3	TRBJ2-1	NA	NA	TGTGCCAGCAGCTTAGAAGCGTCTAGCGATTCGTATTCTGAGCAGTTCTTC	CASSLEASSDSYSEQFF